These T cell receptor beta chains were read from a single sample in a study of blood T cell repertoires in COVID-19. The protocol was immunoSEQ multiplex PCR, while the TCRdb copy is restricted to in-frame clones and leaves out a portion. The table includes some 200,000 clones, over 75% detected once. Sequencing input: peripheral blood. The receptors were gathered from a man aged 45-60 years with acute or convalescent COVID-19. The CDR3 runs from the conserved cysteine through the conserved F or W. Fields, in order: J gene, clone size, V gene, D gene, CDR3 DNA, CDR3 protein. The D gene is left open where the match is weak. A clone size is listed for some rows: how often the clone was seen (once, few, many), or a class if it is expanded.

TRBJ2-2,-,TRBV10-1,-,TGCGCCAGCAGTGAGTCCCTGGTTCCCGGGACAACTAACACCGGGGAGCTGTTTTTT,CASSESLVPGTTNTGELFF
TRBJ1-5,-,TRBV19,-,TGTGCCAGTAGGGGTGAGGTTAATAGCAATCAGCCCCAGCATTTT,CASRGEVNSNQPQHF
TRBJ2-7,-,TRBV7-8,TRBD1,TGTGCCAGCAGCCCACTTAGGGGATTACAGGGGGGCGAGCAGTACTTC,CASSPLRGLQGGEQYF
TRBJ2-2,-,TRBV7-9,TRBD2,TGTGCCAGCAGCTTAGGGGTTAGCGGGCCTAACACCGGGGAGCTGTTTTTT,CASSLGVSGPNTGELFF
TRBJ1-1,-,TRBV19,-,TGTGCCAGTAGTATAGGAGGGTTGAACACTGAAGCTTTCTTT,CASSIGGLNTEAFF
TRBJ2-2,-,TRBV2,TRBD1,TGTGCCAGCGCGGGACAGGGCCCCTATGGGGAGCTGTTTTTT,CASAGQGPYGELFF
TRBJ2-5,-,TRBV5-1,TRBD2,TGCGCCAGCTCATTAGCGGGGGGCCCAGCGGAGACCCAGTACTTC,CASSLAGGPAETQYF
TRBJ2-3,once,TRBV7-9,TRBD2,TGTGCCAGCAGCTTTGCGCTGGCGGGGGGATCGGATACGCAGTATTTT,CASSFALAGGSDTQYF
TRBJ2-1,-,TRBV12-5,-,TGTGCTAGTCGGTTTGCAGGCGGGAATGAGCAGTTCTTC,CASRFAGGNEQFF
TRBJ2-1,-,TRBV7-9,TRBD2,TGTGCCAGCAGCTCGGGGGGAGCGGGGCGCTCCTACAATGAGCAGTTCTTC,CASSSGGAGRSYNEQFF
TRBJ2-2,few,TRBV4-1,TRBD1,TGCGCCAGCAGCCGACGGACAGGGAACACCGGGGAGCTGTTTTTT,CASSRRTGNTGELFF
TRBJ1-2,-,TRBV6-5,TRBD1,TGTGCCAGCAGCTCGACAGGGGGCGGGTATGGCTACACCTTC,CASSSTGGGYGYTF
TRBJ2-1,-,TRBV7-9,TRBD2,TGTGCCAGCAGCTTAGGGGGACTAGCGGGGGCAAATGAGCAGTTCTTC,CASSLGGLAGANEQFF
TRBJ1-2,-,TRBV30,-,TGTGCCTGGAAGGAAGGGGGGGTGTATGGCTACACCTTC,CAWKEGGVYGYTF
TRBJ2-5,few,TRBV5-1,TRBD1,TGCGCCAGCAGCCTGGCGTCCGGGACAGGGGGCCGGGAGACCCAGTACTTC,CASSLASGTGGRETQYF
TRBJ1-6,few,TRBV19,TRBD1,TGTGCCAGTAGTACGACCGGGACAGGATATTCACCCCTCCACTTT,CASSTTGTGYSPLHF
TRBJ1-3,-,TRBV9,TRBD1,TGTGCCAGCACCAGACAGGGGGACACCATATATTTT,CASTRQGDTIYF
TRBJ2-5,-,TRBV30,TRBD2,TGTGCCTGGAGACCTAAGACTAGCGAAGGAGAGACCCAGTACTTC,CAWRPKTSEGETQYF
TRBJ2-5,-,TRBV12-2,-,TGTGCAAGCCGCTTGTACGGGACTAGCGGGGGGCAAGAGACCCAGTACTTC,CASRLYGTSGGQETQYF
TRBJ2-3,-,TRBV18,TRBD2,TGTGCCAGCTCACTCGAAGCCTTAGCGGGGGTTTCCACAGATACGCAGTATTTT,CASSLEALAGVSTDTQYF
TRBJ1-4,-,TRBV5-1,TRBD1,TGCGCCAGCAGCGCTGGACAGGGAGACGAAAAACTGTTTTTT,CASSAGQGDEKLFF
TRBJ1-2,-,TRBV19,-,TGTGCCAGTTCCCAAGGAGGTGGCTACACCTTC,CASSQGGGYTF
TRBJ1-2,-,TRBV5-1,TRBD1,TGCGCCAGCAGCTTGGGGAGGGACAGTTTAGGCTACACCTTC,CASSLGRDSLGYTF
TRBJ2-1,-,TRBV4-2,TRBD2,TGTGCCAGCAGCCAAGGGGAGGGTGAGCAGTTCTTC,CASSQGEGEQFF
TRBJ2-7,-,TRBV19,-,TGTGCCAGTAGTACTCCACGGCAGGGAATTAGCGAGCAGTACTTC,CASSTPRQGISEQYF
TRBJ2-6,-,TRBV18,-,TGTGCCAGCTCACCTCCCTCGGGTTCTGGGGCCAACGTCCTGACTTTC,CASSPPSGSGANVLTF
TRBJ2-1,-,TRBV25-1,TRBD2,TGTGCCAGCAGCCGGACTAGCGGGGGGGCCTATGAGCAGTTCTTC,CASSRTSGGAYEQFF
TRBJ2-6,-,TRBV4-2,-,TGTGCCAGCAGCCAGATCACTTCGACTTTCTCTGGGGCCAACGTCCTGACTTTC,CASSQITSTFSGANVLTF
TRBJ2-5,-,TRBV5-4,TRBD2,TGTGCCAGCAGCTTGAGACTAGCGGGGGGGCGTGAGACCCAGTACTTC,CASSLRLAGGRETQYF
TRBJ1-4,-,TRBV6-4,-,TGTGCCAGCACTTCACAGGGATGGTATGCTTTT,CASTSQGWYAF
TRBJ2-5,few,TRBV10-3,-,TGTGCCATCAGTGCTCGGGATTCGGTCGAAGAGACCCAGTACTTC,CAISARDSVEETQYF
TRBJ1-5,-,TRBV2,-,TGTGCCAGCATGGGAGGGCTGGGTCAGCCCCAGCATTTT,CASMGGLGQPQHF
TRBJ2-3,-,TRBV5-1,-,TGCGCCAGCAGCAATGGACAGCGCACAGATACGCAGTATTTT,CASSNGQRTDTQYF
TRBJ2-5,-,TRBV5-4,TRBD2,TGTGCCAGCAGCTTGGATAGCGGGGAGAGGGAGACCCAGTACTTC,CASSLDSGERETQYF
TRBJ1-2,-,TRBV5-1,-,TGCGCCAGCAGCTTGGACAGTCGTAATGGCTACACCTTC,CASSLDSRNGYTF
TRBJ1-5,-,TRBV19,TRBD1,TGTGCCAGTAGTACTTTAACAGGGGGAGGTTACAATCAGCCCCAGCATTTT,CASSTLTGGGYNQPQHF
TRBJ2-7,-,TRBV6-5,TRBD1,TGTGCCAGCAGTCCGCGACAGGGGGTGCTCGAGCAGTACTTC,CASSPRQGVLEQYF
TRBJ1-2,-,TRBV24-1,-,TGTGCCACCAGTGATTTGAGGGCGGGAGGCTACACCTTC,CATSDLRAGGYTF
TRBJ2-7,-,TRBV27,TRBD1,TGTGCCAGCAGTTCCCCCGGGACAGGGAGCTCCTACGAGCAGTACTTC,CASSSPGTGSSYEQYF
TRBJ2-3,-,TRBV11-2,-,TGTGCCAGCAGCTTAGGAGTATTCCCCACTGGCACAGATACGCAGTATTTT,CASSLGVFPTGTDTQYF
TRBJ1-1,-,TRBV6-5,TRBD1,TGTGCCAGCAGTTACGGGACAGTGAACACTGAAGCTTTCTTT,CASSYGTVNTEAFF